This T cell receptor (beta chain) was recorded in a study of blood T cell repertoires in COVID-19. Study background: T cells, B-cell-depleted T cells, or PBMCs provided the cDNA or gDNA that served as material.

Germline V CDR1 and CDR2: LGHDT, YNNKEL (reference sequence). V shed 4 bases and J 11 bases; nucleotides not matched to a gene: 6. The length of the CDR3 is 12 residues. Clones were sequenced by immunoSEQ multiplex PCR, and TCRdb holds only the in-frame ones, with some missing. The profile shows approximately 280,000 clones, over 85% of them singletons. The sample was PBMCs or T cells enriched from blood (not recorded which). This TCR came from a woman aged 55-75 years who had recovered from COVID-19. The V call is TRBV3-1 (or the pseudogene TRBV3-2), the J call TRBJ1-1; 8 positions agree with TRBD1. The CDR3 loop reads CASSPRGLEAFF. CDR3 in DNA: TGTGCCAGCAGCCCCAGGGGGCTCGAGGCTTTCTTT.